This TCR beta chain was profiled in a study of shared clonotypes between healthy human individuals. Study summary: Per-donor plates numbered three CD4 naive, three CD4 memory, two CD8 naive and one CD8 memory.

The donors were adults (healthy and HIV-negative) with no recent acute infections or vaccinations. Genomic DNA of every subset was divided equally among multiple immunoSEQ plates. Sorted-subset replicate PCR reactions were performed with approximately 0.2 ug DNA, corresponding to roughly 30,000 T cell genomes. Assay used: immunoSEQ multiplex PCR; TCRdb lists only in-frame clones, some missing. The sample contains hundreds of thousands of clones, under 80% of which appear only once. J lost 0 bases, V lost 6 bases, and 13 bases had no gene match. Per germline, CDR1 KGHSH and CDR2 LQKENI. The CDR3 has 17 residues.

The sample comprised memory CD4+ T cells sorted from blood. Specified subset: CD45RA-negative fraction. This TCR derives from a woman in her twenties or thirties in good health. The chain couples TRBV18 to TRBJ1-1, with 7 bases identical to TRBD1. The CDR3 DNA reads as TGTGCCAGCTCCCCCCTCCGATCGACAGGGATGAACACTGAAGCTTTCTTT. This translates into CASSPLRSTGMNTEAFF.